The 20 T cell receptor beta chains presented below share a single source sample, sequenced in a study of blood T cell repertoires in COVID-19. Sequencing used immunoSEQ multiplex PCR; TCRdb keeps in-frame clones, though not all of them. Among around 450,000 clones listed, 87% were seen once. The source material was PBMCs or T cells enriched from blood (not recorded which). Every receptor here comes from a woman aged 18-29 years who had recovered from COVID-19.

J is TRBJ2-5 and V is TRBV9; 10 nucleotides align to TRBD2. V trimming: 4 bases; J trimming: 2 bases; junction bases outside the gene matches: 5. Germline CDR1 is SGDLS and CDR2 is YYNGEE. This CDR3 spans 15 amino acids. The DNA for the CDR3 is TGTGCCAGCAGCCCTGGACTAGCGGCTCAAGAGACCCAGTACTTC. Amino acid sequence: CASSPGLAAQETQYF.

V usage is TRBV7-8 and J usage is TRBJ2-5; D is ambiguous. Germline loops: CDR1 SGHVS, CDR2 FQNEAQ. With 2 bases removed from V and 5 bases from J, the gap between germline ends came to 3 bases. The CDR3 is 11 amino acids. The CDR3 is CASSLLETQYF. Here the CDR3 DNA reads TGTGCCAGCAGCTTACTCGAGACCCAGTACTTC.

This clone occurred a few times. The chain has TRBV15 and TRBJ2-1, with unresolved D. This CDR3 spans 14 amino acids. CDR1 is LNHNV, CDR2 YYDKDF, per germline (reference sequence). V shed 0 bases and J shed 5 bases, with 8 bases lying between them. CDR3: CATSRDFNNNEQFF. CDR3 nucleotides: TGTGCCACCAGCAGAGACTTTAATAACAATGAGCAGTTCTTC.

The CDR3 reads CASSVATGGSEQYF. The CDR3 DNA reads TGTGCCAGCAGCGTAGCTACGGGGGGGTCGGAGCAGTACTTC. V gene TRBV9 combines with J gene TRBJ2-7; 8 nucleotides agree with TRBD2. CDR1 SGDLS and CDR2 YYNGEE come from the germline V gene. The ends lost 0 bases at V and 7 bases at J; junction bases unmatched: 6. This CDR3 is 14 amino acids long. The full variable domain, completed using reference TRBV9 and TRBJ2-7, is DSGVTQTPKHLITATGQRVTLRCSPRSGDLSVYWYQQSLDQGLQFLIQYYNGEERAKGNILERFSAQQFPDLHSELNLSSLELGDSALYFCASSVATGGSEQYFGPGTRLTVT.

The chain uses TRBV2 and TRBJ2-4; TRBD2 aligns across 10 bases. CDR1 and CDR2 (germline): SNHLY, FYNNEI. The CDR3 contains 17 residues. Unmatched junction bases numbered 5, after V lost 0 bases and J lost 3 bases. DNA for the CDR3: TGTGCCAGCAGTGAAGCGCCCCAGCGGGGGGGCAAAAACATTCAGTACTTC. Amino acids: CASSEAPQRGGKNIQYF.

To note about this clone: One end of the junction varies from germline; a read error may be responsible. The rearrangement uses TRBV2 and TRBJ2-1; D is ambiguous. Germline V gene lookup returns CDR1 SNHLY and CDR2 FYNNEI. The CDR3 spans 11 residues. CDR3 residues: CASSEGLEEFF. As DNA, the CDR3 is TGTGCCAGCAGTGAAGGCCTTGAGGAGTTCTTC.

The V and J genes are TRBV7-2 and TRBJ2-1, with 7 bases matching TRBD2. Losses at the gene ends were 5 bases for V and 6 bases for J; bases not matched to a gene: 4. The CDR3 spans 13 residues. Germline V gene lookup returns CDR1 SGHTA and CDR2 FQGNSA. The CDR3 spells CASSPRGGNEQFF. CDR3 nucleotide sequence: TGTGCCAGCAGCCCCCGCGGGGGCAATGAGCAGTTCTTC.

This chain uses TRBV10-3 with TRBJ2-7; 7 bases are a match to TRBD1. This CDR3 is built from 15 residues. The germline V gene encodes CDR1 ENHRY and CDR2 SYGVKD. Trimming removed 3 bases from V and 0 bases from J; junction bases left unmatched: 5. The CDR3 loop reads CAISDPRDSSYEQYF. The CDR3 DNA reads TGTGCCATCAGTGACCCTAGGGACAGCTCCTACGAGCAGTACTTC.

This clone was picked up one time. The chain is built from TRBV7-9 and TRBJ2-5; a possible D gene is TRBD1 (5 bases). V dropped 1 base and J dropped 1 base, with 13 bases sitting between them. Germline values: CDR1 SEHNR, CDR2 FQNEAQ (reference sequence). CDR3 length: 16 residues. The CDR3 sequence: CASSLGGGDSQETQYF. The CDR3 DNA reads as TGTGCCAGCAGCTTAGGTGGCGGTGACAGCCAAGAGACCCAGTACTTC.

This chain uses TRBV5-1 with TRBJ1-2; 11 nucleotides agree with TRBD1. The V and J ends lost 4 bases and 8 bases, in that order; junction bases with no gene match: 7. This CDR3 spans 14 amino acids. The V gene's germline CDR1 is SGHRS and CDR2 YFSETQ. CDR3 sequence (DNA): TGCGCCAGCAGCCCGGACAGGGGGCAGCTAGGCTACACCTTC. This sequence encodes CASSPDRGQLGYTF. Variable domain in full (rest from reference TRBV5-1 and TRBJ1-2): KAGVTQTPRYLIKTRGQQVTLSCSPISGHRSVSWYQQTPGQGLQFLFEYFSETQRNKGNFPGRFSGRQFSNSRSEMNVSTLELGDSALYLCASSPDRGQLGYTFGSGTRLTVV.

This clone showed up just a few times. For the CDR3, the DNA is TGTGCCAGCTCCGGGACAGGGTCCTACGAGCAGTACTTC. Translation gives CASSGTGSYEQYF. This chain joins TRBV3-1 (or the pseudogene TRBV3-2) and TRBJ2-7, with TRBD1 matching over 9 bases. Germline V gives CDR1 LGHDT, CDR2 YNNKEL (reference sequence). The CDR3 totals 13 residues. V shed 8 bases, J shed 1 base, and the junction held 3 bases outside the gene matches.

This clone is a singleton in its sample. The chain has TRBV5-1 and TRBJ2-7; 10 nucleotides line up with TRBD1. There are 15 residues in the CDR3. The V gene's germline CDR1 is SGHRS and CDR2 YFSETQ. The V gene end was trimmed by 3 bases and the J gene end by 1 base; junction bases not matched to a gene: 4. The CDR3 nucleotides read TGCGCCAGCAGCTCCGGACAGGGGGGGTCCTACGAGCAGTACTTC. Residues: CASSSGQGGSYEQYF.

The genes are TRBV14 and TRBJ2-1; TRBD1 agrees at 10 bases. From germline, CDR1 is SGHDN and CDR2 FVKESK. Unmatched junction bases numbered 8, after V lost 4 bases and J lost 8 bases. CDR3 size: 15 residues. CDR3 protein: CASSPPGQGLDEQFF. In DNA form, the CDR3 reads TGTGCCAGCAGCCCCCCGGGACAGGGGTTGGATGAGCAGTTCTTC.

The chain links TRBV4-2 to TRBJ2-1; the match to TRBD2 covers 13 bases. The CDR3 covers 16 residues. Germline V CDR1 and CDR2: LGHNA, YNFKEQ. V shed 4 bases, J shed 5 bases, and the junction held 5 bases outside the gene matches. The CDR3 bases are TGTGCCAGCAGCCCCCGACTAGCGGGGGGAGACAATGAGCAGTTCTTC. Translated: CASSPRLAGGDNEQFF.

As concerns this clone: The sample carries other DNA sequences with the same CDR3. J is TRBJ1-2 and V is TRBV12-3 or TRBV12-4; the D is unclear. V lost 5 bases, J lost 3 bases, and 7 bases lay in between. The CDR3 is made up of 12 amino acids. The CDR3 nucleotides are TGTGCCAGCAGTCTGAGGGACTATGGCTACACCTTC. Protein product: CASSLRDYGYTF.

The rearrangement uses TRBV30 and TRBJ2-2; 10 bases are shared with TRBD1. The junction had 8 bases not matched to a gene; V was cut back by 3 bases and J by 1 base. The CDR3 contains 17 residues. Germline V gene lookup returns CDR1 GTSNPN and CDR2 SVGIG (reference sequence). This CDR3 is CAWRYWGDRGNTGELFF. CDR3 in DNA: TGTGCCTGGAGATATTGGGGGGACAGGGGGAACACCGGGGAGCTGTTTTTT. The whole variable domain, filled in from reference TRBV30 and TRBJ2-2, reads SQTIHQWPATLVQPVGSPLSLECTVEGTSNPNLYWYRQAAGRGLQLLFYSVGIGQISSEVPQNLSASRPQDRQFILSSKKLLLSDSGFYLCAWRYWGDRGNTGELFFGEGSRLTVL.

This chain links TRBV5-1 with TRBJ1-3, with D possibly being TRBD1 (5 bases). V lost 5 bases and J 1 base, leaving 16 bases between the germline ends. The CDR3 loop spans 16 amino acids. Germline assignment: CDR1 SGHRS and CDR2 YFSETQ. This CDR3 is CASRLDSGASGNTIYF. The CDR3 DNA follows: TGCGCCAGCAGACTTGACAGTGGGGCTTCTGGAAACACCATATATTTT.

This clone was recorded only once. Here the CDR3 DNA reads TGCGCCAGCAGCTTGAGGCAGGGTAGTGAAAAACTGTTTTTT. Protein: CASSLRQGSEKLFF. The chain employs TRBV5-1 and TRBJ1-4; possible D gene TRBD1, 5 bases. CDR3 length equals 14 residues. The germline gives CDR1 SGHRS, CDR2 YFSETQ. With 1 base removed from V and 7 bases from J, the gap between germline ends came to 11 bases.

The V and J genes are TRBV30 and TRBJ1-1, with TRBD1 as a possible D gene (5 bases). The CDR3 length is 16 residues. Trimming took 3 bases from V and 0 from J, leaving 17 bases between them. CDR1 is GTSNPN and CDR2 is SVGIG in the germline V gene (reference sequence). The CDR3 spells CAWRRFAGMMNTEAFF. The CDR3 DNA is TGTGCCTGGAGACGGTTTGCAGGGATGATGAACACTGAAGCTTTCTTT.

The V gene is TRBV21-1, the J gene TRBJ1-3; whether TRBD1, the table's D call, matches the DNA was not checked. TRBV21-1 is deemed a pseudogene. The CDR3 extends over 18 amino acids. CDR3 nucleotides: TGTGCCAGCAGCAAAGGACCGGACAGGGGAAAAACCGGAAACACCATATATTTT. Protein: CASSKGPDRGKTGNTIYF.